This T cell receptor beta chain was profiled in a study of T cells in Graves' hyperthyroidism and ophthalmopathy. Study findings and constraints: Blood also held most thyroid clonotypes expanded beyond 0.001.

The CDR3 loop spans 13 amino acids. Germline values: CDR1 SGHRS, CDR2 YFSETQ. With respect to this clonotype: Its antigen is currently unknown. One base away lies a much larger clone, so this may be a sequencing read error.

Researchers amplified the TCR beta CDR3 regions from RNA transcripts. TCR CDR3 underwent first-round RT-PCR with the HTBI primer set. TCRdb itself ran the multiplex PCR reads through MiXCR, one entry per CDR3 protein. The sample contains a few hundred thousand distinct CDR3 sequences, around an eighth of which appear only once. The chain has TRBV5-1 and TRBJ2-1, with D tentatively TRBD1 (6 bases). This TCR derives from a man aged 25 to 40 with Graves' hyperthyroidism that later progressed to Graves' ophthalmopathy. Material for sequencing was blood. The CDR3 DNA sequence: TGTGCCAGCAGCTTTCGACAGGCGAATGAGGAGTTCTTC. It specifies CASSFRQANEEFF.